Listed here are 19 T cell receptor beta chains from one sample, sequenced in a study of OX40 agonist ivuxolimab in advanced cancers. Generated by immunoSEQ multiplex PCR, the TCRdb table keeps only in-frame clones and is missing some. This sample has 45,000 or so clones, with 75% to 85% found just once. This sample comprised CD4+ or CD8+ T cells sorted from blood, obtained in a trial of the OX40 agonist ivuxolimab. The receptor source for this set is an adult with an advanced solid tumor such as melanoma, head and neck, liver or kidney cancer.

The gene calls are TRBV6-5 and TRBJ2-7; D remains ambiguous. CDR1 and CDR2 (germline): MNHEY, SVGAGI. The V end was cut by 5 bases, the J end by 2 bases, with 10 bases between. The CDR3 contains 13 residues. The CDR3 DNA is TGTGCCAGCAGTCGTCAGACCCCCTACGAGCAGTACTTC. It is translated as CASSRQTPYEQYF.

This chain connects TRBV19 to TRBJ2-7, with 7 bases identical to TRBD1. The CDR3 is 14 amino acids. Trimming at V came to 3 bases and at J to 0 bases, leaving 2 bases not matched to a gene. Germline CDR1 and CDR2: LNHDA and SQIVND (reference sequence). CDR3 region: CASSMTGNSYEQYF. CDR3 bases: TGTGCCAGTAGTATGACAGGGAACTCCTACGAGCAGTACTTC.

This clone came up once. The chain recombines TRBV28 with TRBJ1-3, with no clear D. Germline loops: CDR1 MDHEN, CDR2 SYDVKM. V was shortened by 7 bases and J by 0 bases, with 4 bases between the two germline ends. CDR3 size: 12 residues. The CDR3 DNA reads as TGTGCCAGCATTAGCTCTGGAAACACCATATATTTT. The encoded protein is CASISSGNTIYF.

There are a few counts of this clone. V is TRBV30 and J is TRBJ1-3, with a tentative D call TRBD1 (5 bases). The germline V and J ends were trimmed by 2 bases and 0 bases, with 8 bases remaining between them. The CDR3 extends over 14 amino acids. Germline lookup yields CDR1 GTSNPN and CDR2 SVGIG (reference sequence). The CDR3 nucleotides are TGTGCCTGGAGTCAGGGAGACTCTGGAAACACCATATATTTT. It is translated as CAWSQGDSGNTIYF. The whole variable domain, remainder taken from reference TRBV30 and TRBJ1-3, is SQTIHQWPATLVQPVGSPLSLECTVEGTSNPNLYWYRQAAGRGLQLLFYSVGIGQISSEVPQNLSASRPQDRQFILSSKKLLLSDSGFYLCAWSQGDSGNTIYFGEGSWLTVV.

The rearrangement joins TRBV9 to TRBJ1-4; no firm D call. This CDR3 spans 15 amino acids. Trimming removed 0 bases from V and 0 bases from J, with 6 bases in between. Germline values: CDR1 SGDLS, CDR2 YYNGEE. The CDR3 DNA sequence: TGTGCCAGCAGCGTAGGGCAGGCAACTAATGAAAAACTGTTTTTT. This codes for CASSVGQATNEKLFF.

V is TRBV29-1 and J is TRBJ2-4; 10 bases agree with TRBD1. The CDR3 sequence is 15 residues long. The germline CDR1 and CDR2 sequences are SQVTM and ANQGSEA. Germline trimming cut 4 bases from V and 2 bases from J; bases unmatched to any gene: 5. The DNA of the CDR3 is TGCAGCGTTGGTGAGGACAGGGGGACCAAAAACATTCAGTACTTC. As protein: CSVGEDRGTKNIQYF.

The count of this clone is one. This rearrangement joins TRBV5-8 to TRBJ1-1; D is possibly TRBD1 (6 bases). The V and J ends lost 4 bases and 3 bases respectively, with 16 bases between them. This CDR3 is 15 amino acids long. Germline V gene sequence: CDR1 SGHTS, CDR2 YDEGEE. The CDR3, as DNA: TGTGCCAGCAGCCGTAGTGCAGGGGAGGACACTGAAGCTTTCTTT. The encoded protein is CASSRSAGEDTEAFF.

This chain links TRBV25-1 with TRBJ1-4; D may be TRBD1 (6 bases). The CDR3 is 15 residues long. Trimming cost V 0 bases and J 8 bases, with 13 bases left between them. Looked up from germline, CDR1 is MGHDK and CDR2 is SYGVNS. The CDR3 DNA reads TGTGCCAGCAGTGAATATGGGGGCCAGGCGGAAAAACTGTTTTTT. Protein: CASSEYGGQAEKLFF.

The chain recombines TRBV9 with TRBJ1-2; D remains unclear. The CDR3 runs 14 residues. V lost 4 bases, J lost 8 bases, and 18 bases lay in between. CDR1 is SGDLS, CDR2 YYNGEE, per germline. The CDR3 region has the DNA TGTGCCAGCAGCTCGCAAACGGGCCTAGGAGGCTACACCTTC. Its translation: CASSSQTGLGGYTF.

The chain recombines TRBV5-8 with TRBJ2-4, with 11 bases matching TRBD1. CDR1 and CDR2 from the germline V gene are SGHTS and YDEGEE. The CDR3 runs to 14 residues. The J segment lost 7 bases and the V segment lost 3 bases, leaving 3 bases of the junction unmatched. In nucleotides, the CDR3 is TGTGCCAGCAGCTACCGGACAGGGGGCAACATTCAGTACTTC. It yields the protein CASSYRTGGNIQYF.

The chain couples TRBV7-2 to TRBJ1-5, with 9 nucleotides matching TRBD1. The trim removed 1 base at V and 6 bases at J, leaving 7 bases unmatched. Germline V CDR1 and CDR2: SGHTA, FQGNSA. This CDR3 region has 16 residues. CDR3 DNA sequence: TGTGCCAGCAGCTTAGGGACAGGGGAGTTGGGTCAGCCCCAGCATTTT. This encodes CASSLGTGELGQPQHF.

The chain joins TRBV7-9 to TRBJ2-3; no definite D call. The CDR3 is made up of 12 amino acids. The V gene's germline CDR1 is SEHNR and CDR2 FQNEAQ (reference sequence). V was cut by 2 bases and J by 4 bases, with 4 bases left in between. CDR3 nucleotide sequence: TGTGCCAGCAGCTTAACCCCAGATACGCAGTATTTT. Its protein is CASSLTPDTQYF.

The V call is TRBV6-1, the J call TRBJ2-2, with D perhaps TRBD1 (6 bases). Trimming stripped 1 base from V and 7 bases from J, with 10 bases between. The germline gives CDR1 MNHNS, CDR2 SASEGT. This CDR3 is built from 14 residues. CDR3: CASSEGTRGGELFF. Here the CDR3 DNA reads TGTGCCAGCAGTGAAGGGACCAGGGGCGGGGAGCTGTTTTTT.

The V call is TRBV21-1, the J call TRBJ2-3; the table assigns TRBD1, which was not confirmed against the DNA. TRBV21-1 represents a pseudogene. The CDR3 spans 16 residues. The DNA of the CDR3 is TGTGCCAGTACGGACAGGGGGCACCCCACCACAGATACGCAGTATTTT. It encodes CASTDRGHPTTDTQYF.

The chain carries TRBV4-3 and TRBJ2-3; D is possibly TRBD1 (7 bases). V was pared by 4 bases and J by 4 bases, with 12 bases between. Looked up from germline, CDR1 is LGHNA and CDR2 is YSLEER. The CDR3 runs to 14 residues. CDR3 amino acids: CASSRQGEADTQYF. CDR3 coding DNA: TGCGCCAGCAGCCGCCAGGGGGAGGCAGATACGCAGTATTTT.

The genes are TRBV10-1 and TRBJ1-2; 8 bases map to TRBD1. The V gene's germline CDR1 is WNHNN and CDR2 SYGVQD (reference sequence). This CDR3 comprises 13 residues. After removal of 3 bases from V and 4 bases from J, the junction contained 1 base not matched to a gene. CDR3 protein: CASSDTGGYGYTF. DNA for the CDR3: TGCGCCAGCAGTGATACAGGGGGCTATGGCTACACCTTC.

This rearrangement joins TRBV27 to TRBJ2-7, with 8 nucleotides matching TRBD1. CDR1 MNHEY and CDR2 SMNVEV come from the germline V gene (reference sequence). This CDR3 comprises 16 residues. After removal of 0 bases from V and 1 base from J, the junction contained 5 bases not matched to a gene. The CDR3 coding sequence is TGTGCCAGCAGTTTATCGACAGGGGAGTGGTCCTACGAGCAGTACTTC. Its protein is CASSLSTGEWSYEQYF.

V usage is TRBV30 and J usage is TRBJ2-5; D remains unclear. The CDR3 has 12 residues. Looked up from germline, CDR1 is GTSNPN and CDR2 is SVGIG (reference sequence). Trimming removed 3 bases from V and 5 bases from J, with 10 bases in between. For the CDR3, the DNA is TGTGCCTGGAGCCCGACCGGTGAGACCCAGTACTTC. As protein: CAWSPTGETQYF.

This clone was observed once. The rearrangement joins TRBV6-5 to TRBJ1-2, with D maybe TRBD1 (5 bases). Germline CDR1 and CDR2: MNHEY and SVGAGI. The CDR3 sequence is 15 residues long. Trimming removed 5 bases from V and 3 bases from J, with 16 bases in between. The CDR3 spells CASSRRRGSYYGYTF. The CDR3 nucleotides are TGTGCCAGCAGTCGACGGAGGGGCAGCTACTATGGCTACACCTTC.